The rows below give T cell receptor beta chains drawn from one sample of a study of PD-1 blockade in classical Hodgkin lymphoma. TCRdb's table, derived via immunoSEQ multiplex PCR, lists solely in-frame clones and lacks some. The data contain around 21,000 clones, around 68% of them seen just once; the ten biggest clones take up 20% to 25%. The starting material was peripheral blood mononuclear cells (PBMCs), obtained at baseline. These TCRs come from a human donor with classical Hodgkin lymphoma. Both conserved end residues are part of each CDR3. A D gene is named only where the DNA matches it firmly. A row's size may be missing; if present it is once, few, many or a size class.

j_call d_call clone_size cdr3_length v_call cdr3_aa cdr3_nt
TRBJ2-5 - - 12 TRBV28 CASSLNVETQYF TGTGCCAGCAGTTTAAATGTAGAGACCCAGTACTTC
TRBJ2-3 TRBD2 - 17 TRBV19 CASSIDLAGGPTDTQYF TGTGCCAGTAGTATAGATTTAGCGGGGGGTCCCACAGATACGCAGTATTTT
TRBJ2-7 TRBD1 once 15 TRBV5-6 CASSLTGTGVSEQYF TGTGCCAGCAGCTTAACCGGGACAGGGGTCTCCGAGCAGTACTTC
TRBJ2-2 - - 12 TRBV6-1 CASSSYPGELFF TGTGCCAGCAGTTCATACCCCGGGGAGCTGTTTTTT
TRBJ2-1 TRBD1 - 16 TRBV4-3 CASISSVGKGGAEQFF TGCGCCAGCATAAGCTCGGTTGGGAAAGGGGGCGCCGAGCAGTTCTTC
TRBJ1-4 - few 15 TRBV6-5 CASSPTGATNEKLFF TGTGCCAGCAGCCCTACGGGGGCAACTAATGAAAAACTGTTTTTT
TRBJ2-5 - - 15 TRBV27 CASSLSPGIQETQYF TGTGCCAGCAGTTTATCTCCAGGAATCCAAGAGACCCAGTACTTC
TRBJ2-7 TRBD1 - 15 TRBV11-3 CASSLGPGGVDEQYF TGTGCCAGCAGCTTAGGCCCAGGGGGCGTCGACGAGCAGTACTTC
TRBJ2-4 - - 14 TRBV6-6 CASSYEGEGNIQYF TGTGCCAGCAGTTACGAGGGGGAAGGAAACATTCAGTACTTC
TRBJ1-2 - - 13 TRBV9 CASSQAGNYGYTF TGTGCCAGCAGCCAAGCGGGGAACTATGGCTACACCTTC
TRBJ1-6 TRBD1 - 15 TRBV10-3 CATKRDRENGSPLHF TGTGCCACAAAAAGGGACAGGGAGAATGGTTCACCCCTCCACTTT
TRBJ1-2 - - 14 TRBV5-6 CASSQQGTGYGYTF TGTGCCAGCAGCCAACAGGGAACGGGCTATGGCTACACCTTC
TRBJ1-2 TRBD1 once 15 TRBV7-9 CASSRPGQPLYGYTF TGTGCCAGCAGCCGTCCGGGACAGCCACTCTATGGCTACACCTTC
TRBJ2-5 - - 12 TRBV18 CASSPVGETQYF TGTGCCAGCTCACCGGTGGGAGAGACCCAGTACTTC
TRBJ2-7 - - 15 TRBV5-1 CASSLVPSFSYEQYF TGCGCCAGCAGCTTGGTGCCCAGTTTCTCCTACGAGCAGTACTTC
TRBJ1-3 - - 16 TRBV4-3 CASSQDEGPPGNTIYF TGCGCCAGCAGCCAAGATGAAGGGCCTCCTGGAAACACCATATATTTT
TRBJ1-1 TRBD1 - 16 TRBV7-6 CASSGRQGQGTPEAFF TGTGCCAGCAGCGGACGCCAGGGACAGGGGACTCCTGAAGCTTTCTTT
TRBJ2-3 TRBD2 - 16 TRBV7-6 CASSWFLAGGTDTQYF TGTGCCAGCAGCTGGTTTTTGGCGGGAGGTACAGATACGCAGTATTTT
TRBJ2-7 - - 10 TRBV6-6 CASGGYEQYF TGTGCCAGCGGTGGCTACGAGCAGTACTTC
TRBJ2-5 - - 11 TRBV20-1 CSARTGETQYF TGCAGTGCTAGAACGGGGGAGACCCAGTACTTC
TRBJ2-7 - - 11 TRBV10-3 CATSGNYEQYF TGTGCCACGTCGGGCAACTACGAGCAGTACTTC
TRBJ1-2 - - 14 TRBV10-3 CAISESKRSYGYTF TGTGCCATCAGTGAGTCGAAAAGGTCCTATGGCTACACCTTC
TRBJ2-7 - once 13 TRBV6-1 CASSVSRRNEQYF TGTGCCAGCAGTGTTTCCAGGAGAAACGAGCAGTACTTC
TRBJ2-7 TRBD1 - 14 TRBV9 CASSVWDRADEQYF TGTGCCAGCAGTGTTTGGGACAGGGCGGACGAGCAGTACTTC
TRBJ1-2 TRBD1 - 15 TRBV7-6 CASSLDYGTGFFCTF TGTGCCAGCAGCTTAGATTACGGGACAGGTTTTTTCTGCACCTTC
TRBJ2-7 - few 13 TRBV7-9 CASSLVNDHEQYF TGTGCCAGCAGCTTAGTAAACGACCACGAGCAGTACTTC
TRBJ2-7 - - 14 TRBV28 CASSFGGRWGEQYF TGTGCCAGCAGTTTCGGTGGGAGGTGGGGCGAGCAGTACTTC
TRBJ1-1 - few 14 TRBV27 CASSSSGRVTEAFF TGTGCCAGCAGTTCCTCGGGAAGGGTCACTGAAGCTTTCTTT
TRBJ2-1 TRBD2 - 15 TRBV7-2 CASSSLAGVYNEQFF TGTGCCAGCAGCTCCCTAGCGGGGGTATACAATGAGCAGTTCTTC